This note documents a single TCR beta chain sequence. Its ends do not fully match the called genes, so a read error is possible. These data belong to a study of cytomegalovirus exposure and HLA in healthy donors. Looked up from germline, CDR1 is SGHRS and CDR2 is YFSETQ. CDR3 length: 14 residues. 60 Vbeta and 13 Jbeta primers were used in PCR. The table came from immunoSEQ multiplex PCR; TCRdb's copy has only in-frame clones and leaves some out. The table lists fewer than 150,000 clones, around four fifths of them singletons. This clonotype originated in a man in his fifties or sixties in good health and CMV-seropositive. Sequenced material: PBMCs. The chain links TRBV5-1 to TRBJ1-2, with unresolved D. CDR3 bases: TGCGCCAGCAGCTTGGCGTTAGCTAACTATGTCTACACCTTC. Translation gives CASSLALANYVYTF.